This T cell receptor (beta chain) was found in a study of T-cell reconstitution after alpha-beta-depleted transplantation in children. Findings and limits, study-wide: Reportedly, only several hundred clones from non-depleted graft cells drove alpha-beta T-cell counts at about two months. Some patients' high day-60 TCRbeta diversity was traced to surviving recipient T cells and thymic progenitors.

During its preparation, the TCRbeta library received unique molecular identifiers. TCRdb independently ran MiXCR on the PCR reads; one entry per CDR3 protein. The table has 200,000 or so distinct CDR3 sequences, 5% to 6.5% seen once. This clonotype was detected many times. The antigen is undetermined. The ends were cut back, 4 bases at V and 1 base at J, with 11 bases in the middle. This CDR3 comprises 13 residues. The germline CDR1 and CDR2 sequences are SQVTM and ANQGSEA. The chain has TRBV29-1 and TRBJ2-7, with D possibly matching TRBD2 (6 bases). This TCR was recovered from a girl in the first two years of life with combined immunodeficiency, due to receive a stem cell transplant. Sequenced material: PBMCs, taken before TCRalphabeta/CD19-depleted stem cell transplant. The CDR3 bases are TGCAGCGTTGTCGGGAGTCGGTCCTACGAGCAGTACTTC. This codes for CSVVGSRSYEQYF.